This T cell receptor (beta chain) is from a study of CD8 T cells in Susac syndrome. Study conclusions and caveats: The authors acknowledged that the study's TCR sequencing and HLA analysis involved relatively few individuals.

About 0.5 to 1 ug RNA was reverse transcribed with random hexamers. Amplification of TCR beta CDR3 by immunoSEQ multiplex PCR spanned 54 Vbeta and 13 Jbeta. TCRdb re-called the immunoSEQ multiplex PCR reads with MiXCR, one entry per CDR3 protein. In the table there are about 190,000 distinct CDR3 sequences, 95% of which are singletons. The CDR3 length is 15 residues. Trimming took off 0 bases at V and 5 bases at J, with 14 bases between the two ends. Germline-derived CDR1 and CDR2 are LGHNA and YSLEER. CD8+ and CD4+ T cells from blood underwent TCR beta sequencing. With respect to this clonotype: Its matching antigen is unknown.

The clonotype was recovered from a human donor in good health. The specimen was CD4+ T cells from PBMCs. This rearrangement joins TRBV4-3 to TRBJ2-7; the D gene is possibly TRBD1 (6 bases). In DNA form, the CDR3 reads TGCGCCAGCAGCCAAGAAGGTTCCCGGACAGACGAGCAGTACTTC. This translates into CASSQEGSRTDEQYF.